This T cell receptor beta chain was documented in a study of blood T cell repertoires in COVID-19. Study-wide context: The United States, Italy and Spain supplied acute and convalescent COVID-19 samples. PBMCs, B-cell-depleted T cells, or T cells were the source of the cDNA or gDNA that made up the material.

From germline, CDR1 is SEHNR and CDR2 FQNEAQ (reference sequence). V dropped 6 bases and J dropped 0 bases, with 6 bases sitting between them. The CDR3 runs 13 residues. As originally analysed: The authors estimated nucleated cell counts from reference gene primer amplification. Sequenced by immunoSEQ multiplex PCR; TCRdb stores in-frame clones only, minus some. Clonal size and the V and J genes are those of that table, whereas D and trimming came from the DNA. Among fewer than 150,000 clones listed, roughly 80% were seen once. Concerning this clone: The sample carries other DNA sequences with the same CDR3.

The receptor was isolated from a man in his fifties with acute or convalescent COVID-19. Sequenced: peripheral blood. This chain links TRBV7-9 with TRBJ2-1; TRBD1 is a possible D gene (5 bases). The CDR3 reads CASSDSSYNEQFF. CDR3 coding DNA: TGTGCCAGCAGTGACAGCTCCTACAATGAGCAGTTCTTC.